The clone carrying this T cell receptor beta chain was detected only once. The antigen remains unidentified. The method was immunoSEQ multiplex PCR; TCRdb's version includes in-frame clones alone and lacks a portion of them. The sample shows roughly 120,000 clones, 86% of them seen only once. This entry belongs to a study of T cell responses to AZD1222 COVID-19 vaccine. Researchers grouped second doses given at about 4 or about 12 weeks into one pool. General study points: Among vaccine-associated CD4 TCRs, coverage spanned spike, with dominance at 160-218 and 743-854.

Germline V CDR1 and CDR2: LNHDA, SQIVND (reference sequence). Trimming removed 7 bases from V and 0 bases from J, with 10 bases in between. The CDR3 contains 13 residues. This chain uses TRBV19 with TRBJ2-7; either TRBD1 or TRBD2 may fit D (5 bases each). This TCR was sampled from an adult who received the AZD1222 COVID-19 vaccine. The sample here was peripheral blood, taken 28 days after the second AZD1222 dose. Here the CDR3 reads CASTRDGSYEQYF. The CDR3 DNA is TGTGCCAGTACCAGGGACGGCTCCTACGAGCAGTACTTC.